Presented here are 27 T cell receptor beta chains from one specimen sequenced in a study of CD8+ T cells in alopecia areata. The authors extracted RNA and reverse transcribed it into cDNA as the sequencing template. This table comes from immunoSEQ multiplex PCR, and its TCRdb copy is limited to in-frame clones, with some not included. The table lists 95,000 to 120,000 clones, approximately 55% of them singletons. The treatment: oral pan-JAK inhibitor, 5-10 mg twice daily. Sequencing was performed on CD4+ T cells sorted from blood, taken at week 24, from a patient treated with tofacitinib. These receptors were collected from a human donor with alopecia areata.

The chain carries TRBV18 and TRBJ2-3; the match to TRBD2 covers 7 bases. The CDR3 runs to 15 residues. J gave up 4 bases and V 3 bases, and 7 bases lay outside the gene matches. The germline gives CDR1 KGHSH, CDR2 LQKENI. DNA of the CDR3: TGTGCCAGCTCACCGGGGCTAGCGGTTGCAGATACGCAGTATTTT. Translating gives CASSPGLAVADTQYF.

CDR3 sequence (DNA): TGCGCCAGCAGCTTGTGGCAGGAGACCTACAATGAGCAGTTCTTC. Residues: CASSLWQETYNEQFF. The chain is built from TRBV5-1 and TRBJ2-1; D ambiguous. The CDR3 sequence is 15 residues long. Trimming left V 1 base short and J 2 bases short, with 10 bases between. CDR1 is SGHRS and CDR2 is YFSETQ in the germline V gene. The entire variable domain, with the rest obtained from reference TRBV5-1 and TRBJ2-1, is as follows: KAGVTQTPRYLIKTRGQQVTLSCSPISGHRSVSWYQQTPGQGLQFLFEYFSETQRNKGNFPGRFSGRQFSNSRSEMNVSTLELGDSALYLCASSLWQETYNEQFFGPGTRLTVL.

The chain employs TRBV7-2 and TRBJ2-1; TRBD2 matches 11 bases. V lost 6 bases to trimming and J lost 4 bases; unmatched junction nucleotides: 5. Germline CDR1 SGHTA, CDR2 FQGNSA. The CDR3 is 15 amino acids. The CDR3 nucleotides read TGTGCCAGCAGTCGAGCTAGCGGGGGGTACAATGAGCAGTTCTTC. It yields the protein CASSRASGGYNEQFF. The variable domain in full, with the rest retrieved from reference TRBV7-2 and TRBJ2-1, is GAGVSQSPSNKVTEKGKDVELRCDPISGHTALYWYRQSLGQGLEFLIYFQGNSAPDKSGLPSDRFSAERTGGSVSTLTIQRTQQEDSAVYLCASSRASGGYNEQFFGPGTRLTVL.

This clone turned up a few times. This chain connects TRBV18 to TRBJ1-4; 9 positions agree with TRBD1. The germline gives CDR1 KGHSH, CDR2 LQKENI. This CDR3 has 16 residues. V gave up 3 bases and J gave up 7 bases; unmatched junction bases: 9. This chain's CDR3 is CASSPGQGLGGEKLFF. The DNA for the CDR3 is TGTGCCAGCTCACCGGGACAGGGCTTAGGCGGTGAAAAACTGTTTTTT.

The table lists this clone with a few counts. The V gene is TRBV27, the J gene TRBJ2-7; D is ambiguous. This CDR3 has 14 residues. The germline V and J ends were trimmed by 3 bases and 3 bases, with 12 bases remaining between them. Germline CDR1 is MNHEY and CDR2 is SMNVEV (reference sequence). The CDR3 protein is CASSLKRWGYEQYF. CDR3 bases: TGTGCCAGCAGTTTGAAAAGATGGGGCTACGAGCAGTACTTC.

This clone appeared a few times. This chain connects TRBV5-6 to TRBJ2-3; 10 positions match TRBD2. CDR1 is SGHDT and CDR2 is YYEEEE in the germline V gene. The CDR3 is 17 amino acids. The junction had 9 bases not matched to a gene; V was cut back by 4 bases and J by 1 base. The CDR3 DNA reads TGTGCCAGCAGCCCCCAAACCCTAGCGGGGGGCACAGATACGCAGTATTTT. Protein sequence: CASSPQTLAGGTDTQYF.

This chain connects TRBV7-2 to TRBJ2-5, with a weak D call TRBD2 (6 bases). This CDR3 is built from 15 residues. Germline V gives CDR1 SGHTA, CDR2 FQGNSA. Trimming took 5 bases from V and 5 from J, leaving 18 bases between them. CDR3 DNA: TGTGCCAGCAGCCCAAGAGGGACTCGCGGGGAGACCCAGTACTTC. Protein: CASSPRGTRGETQYF.

This chain uses TRBV11-3 with TRBJ2-3; TRBD1 might be the D (5 bases). This CDR3 is 13 amino acids long. The V end was cut by 5 bases, the J end by 2 bases, with 8 bases between. Germline V gene sequence: CDR1 SGHNT, CDR2 YENEEA. The DNA of the CDR3 is TGTGCCAGCAGCCCAGGGCTCACAGATACGCAGTATTTT. Its protein product is CASSPGLTDTQYF.

In its sample, this clone was seen a few times. The chain carries TRBV30 and TRBJ1-1; D is unresolved. Germline CDR1 and CDR2: GTSNPN and SVGIG (reference sequence). The CDR3 totals 13 residues. Trimming pared 4 bases from V and 1 base from J, leaving 10 bases between. In nucleotides, the CDR3 is TGTGCCTGGAAGCAGAGATCGAACACTGAAGCTTTCTTT. Translating gives CAWKQRSNTEAFF.

A few counts support this clone. This chain connects TRBV29-1 to TRBJ2-1, with TRBD1 as a possible D gene (6 bases). There are 13 residues in the CDR3. The germline V gene has CDR1 SQVTM and CDR2 ANQGSEA. V was clipped by 7 bases and J by 0 bases, with 10 bases between them. The CDR3 nucleotides read TGCAGCGCAGACAGGAACTCCTACAATGAGCAGTTCTTC. Its protein is CSADRNSYNEQFF.

There are a few counts of this clone. This chain uses TRBV29-1 with TRBJ1-1, with D possibly matching TRBD1 (6 bases). Germline loops: CDR1 SQVTM, CDR2 ANQGSEA. This CDR3 is 13 amino acids long. Trimming pared 4 bases from V and 2 bases from J, leaving 11 bases between. The CDR3, as DNA: TGCAGCGTTGCAACAGGGCAAAACACTGAAGCTTTCTTT. Translated: CSVATGQNTEAFF.

J is TRBJ2-1 and V is TRBV29-1; 8 bases agree with TRBD2. Germline CDR1 reads SQVTM; CDR2 reads ANQGSEA. The CDR3 extends over 14 amino acids. J was trimmed by 3 bases and V by 3 bases; bases with no gene match: 4. CDR3 bases: TGCAGCGTTGAGCGGGGGGCCTACTACAATGAGCAGTTCTTC. It codes for CSVERGAYYNEQFF.

This clone occurred a few times. This chain connects TRBV9 to TRBJ2-3; D perhaps matches TRBD1 (5 bases). Trimming stripped 4 bases from V and 0 bases from J, with 12 bases between. This CDR3 is built from 15 residues. Per germline, CDR1 SGDLS and CDR2 YYNGEE. CDR3 nucleotides: TGTGCCAGCAGCCCCCTAGGGGCAAGCACAGATACGCAGTATTTT. It is translated as CASSPLGASTDTQYF.

The V gene is TRBV27, the J gene TRBJ2-1; the match to TRBD2 covers 15 bases. This CDR3 is 15 amino acids long. The V segment lost 7 bases and the J segment 8 bases; nucleotides outside the gene matches: 6. Germline V gives CDR1 MNHEY, CDR2 SMNVEV (reference sequence). The CDR3 coding sequence is TGTGCCAGCACCGGGACTAGCGGGGGGCATTATGAGCAGTTCTTC. Translating it yields CASTGTSGGHYEQFF.

J is TRBJ2-2 and V is TRBV4-1, with a weak D call TRBD2 (5 bases). CDR3 length: 15 residues. Trimming pared 3 bases from V and 6 bases from J, leaving 14 bases between. Germline CDR1 reads MGHRA; CDR2 reads YSYEKL. Here the CDR3 reads CASSQSSGSSGELFF. CDR3 bases: TGCGCCAGCAGCCAGTCCTCTGGGAGTTCCGGGGAGCTGTTTTTT.

The chain employs TRBV4-3 and TRBJ2-3; D unclear. The CDR3 consists of 15 residues. Trimming left V 6 bases short and J 4 bases short, with 17 bases between. Germline values: CDR1 LGHNA, CDR2 YSLEER. The CDR3 region is CASSSQLVGPDTQYF. The CDR3 DNA reads TGCGCCAGCAGTTCCCAGCTGGTAGGGCCAGATACGCAGTATTTT.

This clone was detected only a few times. CDR3 sequence (DNA): TGTGCCAGCAGAACCACAGGGGGCCCCTCCTACGAGCAGTACTTC. Its protein product is CASRTTGGPSYEQYF. The genes are TRBV6-5 and TRBJ2-7; 9 positions match TRBD1. Germline CDR1 is MNHEY and CDR2 is SVGAGI. V was clipped by 6 bases and J by 0 bases; unmatched bases: 6. The CDR3 length is 15 residues.

Here the CDR3 DNA reads TGTGCCAGCAGACCCGGGACCGCTACAGATACGCAGTATTTT. Protein sequence: CASRPGTATDTQYF. The genes are TRBV2 and TRBJ2-3; D is perhaps TRBD1 or TRBD2 (5 bases each). The CDR3 consists of 14 residues. CDR1 is SNHLY and CDR2 is FYNNEI in the germline V gene. Trimming removed 6 bases at V and 3 bases at J, with 13 bases between.

The count of this clone is one. The chain is built from TRBV25-1 and TRBJ2-1, with unresolved D. Germline V gives CDR1 MGHDK, CDR2 SYGVNS. The CDR3 contains 12 residues. Trimming pared 4 bases from V and 4 bases from J, leaving 5 bases between. The CDR3 sequence is CASSGQYNEQFF. The DNA for the CDR3 is TGTGCCAGCAGTGGTCAGTACAATGAGCAGTTCTTC.

The chain uses TRBV2 and TRBJ2-5, with D perhaps TRBD1 (6 bases). This CDR3 has 13 residues. Between the trimmed V and J ends, which lost 6 bases and 1 base, there was a span of 9 bases. Germline CDR1 SNHLY, CDR2 FYNNEI. In DNA, the CDR3 is TGTGCCAGCAGGTGGACAGTCCAAGAGACCCAGTACTTC. It translates to CASRWTVQETQYF.

The chain has TRBV5-1 and TRBJ2-7, with D possibly TRBD1 on 6 matching bases. There are 15 residues in the CDR3. Trimming removed 0 bases at V and 8 bases at J, with 18 bases between. The germline gives CDR1 SGHRS, CDR2 YFSETQ. The CDR3 DNA reads as TGCGCCAGCAGCTTGGAAGGGACACCGGTCCCCAAGCAGTACTTC. Amino acid sequence: CASSLEGTPVPKQYF. The complete variable domain, with remaining parts taken from reference TRBV5-1 and TRBJ2-7, reads KAGVTQTPRYLIKTRGQQVTLSCSPISGHRSVSWYQQTPGQGLQFLFEYFSETQRNKGNFPGRFSGRQFSNSRSEMNVSTLELGDSALYLCASSLEGTPVPKQYFGPGTRLTVT.

There are a few counts of this clone. V and J are TRBV29-1 and TRBJ1-3; possibly TRBD1 for D (6 bases). This CDR3 region has 13 residues. V dropped 4 bases and J dropped 1 base, with 8 bases sitting between them. CDR1 is SQVTM, CDR2 ANQGSEA, per germline. The CDR3 protein is CSVGRGSGNTIYF. Written as DNA, the CDR3 is TGCAGCGTTGGCAGGGGTTCTGGAAACACCATATATTTT.

The J gene is TRBJ2-7, the V gene TRBV7-9, with 9 bases fitting TRBD2. The CDR3 has 15 residues. Looked up from germline, CDR1 is SEHNR and CDR2 is FQNEAQ (reference sequence). V shed 5 bases and J 6 bases; nucleotides not matched to a gene: 11. The CDR3: CASSASGGISREQYF. CDR3 DNA: TGTGCCAGCAGCGCCAGCGGGGGGATATCGCGCGAGCAGTACTTC.

The CDR3 DNA reads as TGTGCCATCAGTGAGTCGGCAGTCAACTATGGCTACACCTTC. Encoded protein: CAISESAVNYGYTF. The chain links TRBV10-3 to TRBJ1-2; D is ambiguous. V gave up 0 bases and J gave up 2 bases, with 7 bases separating them. The length of the CDR3 is 14 residues. Per germline, CDR1 ENHRY and CDR2 SYGVKD.

This clone has a handful of counts. In nucleotides, the CDR3 is TGCGCCAGCAGTATCGCGGGGGAGACCTACGAGCAGTACTTC. Amino acids: CASSIAGETYEQYF. The chain joins TRBV5-1 to TRBJ2-7, with 7 bases identical to TRBD2. The V gene end was trimmed by 5 bases and the J gene end by 2 bases; junction bases not matched to a gene: 7. The CDR3 is 14 residues long. Germline V CDR1 and CDR2: SGHRS, YFSETQ.

The chain employs TRBV7-2 and TRBJ2-1; D may be TRBD1 (5 bases). Germline V lookup: CDR1 SGHTA, CDR2 FQGNSA. The CDR3 length is 15 residues. V was trimmed by 4 bases and J by 0 bases, leaving 10 bases between them. The CDR3 nucleotides read TGTGCCAGCAGCTACGGACAAAGCTCCTACAATGAGCAGTTCTTC. Its translation is CASSYGQSSYNEQFF. The full variable domain, completed using reference TRBV7-2 and TRBJ2-1, is GAGVSQSPSNKVTEKGKDVELRCDPISGHTALYWYRQSLGQGLEFLIYFQGNSAPDKSGLPSDRFSAERTGGSVSTLTIQRTQQEDSAVYLCASSYGQSSYNEQFFGPGTRLTVL.

This chain links TRBV6-5 with TRBJ1-4; no definite D call. Between the trimmed V and J ends, which lost 2 bases and 6 bases, there was a span of 13 bases. The length of the CDR3 is 15 residues. Germline V gene sequence: CDR1 MNHEY, CDR2 SVGAGI. The CDR3 DNA sequence: TGTGCCAGCAGTTACGCCCACACGGCACATGAAAAACTGTTTTTT. It codes for CASSYAHTAHEKLFF.